The clone carrying this T cell receptor (beta chain) has more than one count but fewer than ten. Antigen unknown. TCRdb called the 5' RACE reads again in MiXCR, with one record for every CDR3 protein. The top ten clones hold 20% to 25% of a sample with some 250,000 distinct CDR3 sequences, approximately 9% of them seen once. This sample is part of a study of T-cell memory formation after mild COVID-19. Whole-study findings and limits: Whether second-wave clones peaking at day 37 were SARS-CoV-2 specific went unconfirmed. From day 15 to 85, contracting clones were balanced between CD4 and CD8, whereas later expanders leaned toward CD4+.

The trim removed 0 bases at V and 5 bases at J, leaving 9 bases unmatched. CDR1 SGHRS and CDR2 YFSETQ come from the germline V gene. The CDR3 is 16 amino acids. The source is a man aged 18 to 29 who had mild COVID-19 (a few samples of this study predate the infection). Cell type and time point are not known. The source material was PBMCs or a T cell subset sorted from them (not recorded which). The rearrangement joins TRBV5-1 to TRBJ2-5; 8 bases are shared with TRBD1. This CDR3 reads CASSLVVGRGQETQYF. In DNA, the CDR3 is TGCGCCAGCAGCTTGGTGGTTGGCAGGGGGCAGGAGACCCAGTACTTC.